This entry describes one TCR delta chain. This clone was seen a handful of times. Its cognate antigen has yet to be identified. TCRdb's protein, taken from a much larger clone, differs from this DNA's translation at residue 11, likely owing to a read error; the protein displayed comes from the DNA. Library preparation employed 5' RACE. The run used an Illumina MiSeq. TCRdb reanalyzed the public reads with the CATT caller, and identical DNA sequences were merged afterwards. For this sample the table gives 900 to 1,000 delta-chain clones, of which about 18% were detected only once. The ten largest clones take up about 50% of the sample. This sample stems from a study of delta chain sequences of gamma delta T cells (dated by TCRdb to the late 2010s). CDR1 and CDR2 were assigned from the germline V gene as GEAIGNYY and EKD. The CDR3 sequence holds 19 residues, the cysteine and phenylalanine included. The only DNA kept is the CDR3, 57 bases in frame from the first base. Compared with germline, V lacks 2 bases and J lacks 0 bases; bases without a gene match: 16.

The chain is assembled from TRDV2 and TRDJ1; 8 central nucleotides agree with TRDD3. The sample was either unsorted cells or a sorted T cell fraction (not recorded which). The sequence was obtained from a human donor in good health. The sequenced DNA: TGTGCCTGTGACAACTGGGGGCCCGTAAACTCCCGGTACACCGATAAACTCATCTTT. The translation is CACDNWGPVNSRYTDKLIF.